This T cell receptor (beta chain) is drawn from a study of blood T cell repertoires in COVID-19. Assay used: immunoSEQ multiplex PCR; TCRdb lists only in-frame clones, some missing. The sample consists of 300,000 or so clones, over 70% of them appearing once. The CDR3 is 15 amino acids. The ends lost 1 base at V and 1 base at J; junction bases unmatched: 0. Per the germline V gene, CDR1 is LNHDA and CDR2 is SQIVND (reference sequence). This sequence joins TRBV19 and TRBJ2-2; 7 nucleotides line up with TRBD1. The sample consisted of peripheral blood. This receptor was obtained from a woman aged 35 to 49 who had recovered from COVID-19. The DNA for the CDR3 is TGTGCCAGTAGTATAGGGACAGGGAACACCGGGGAGCTGTTTTTT. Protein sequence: CASSIGTGNTGELFF.